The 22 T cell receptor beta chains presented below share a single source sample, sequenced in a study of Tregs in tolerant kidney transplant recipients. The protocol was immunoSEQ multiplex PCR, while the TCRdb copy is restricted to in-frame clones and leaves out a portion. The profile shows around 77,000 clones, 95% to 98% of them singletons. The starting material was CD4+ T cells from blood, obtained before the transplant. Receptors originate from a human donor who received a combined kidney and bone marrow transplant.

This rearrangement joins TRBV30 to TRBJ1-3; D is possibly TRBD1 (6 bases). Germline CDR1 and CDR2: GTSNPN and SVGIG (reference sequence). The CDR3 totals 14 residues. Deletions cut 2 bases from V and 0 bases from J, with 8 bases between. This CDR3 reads CAWSTGSSGNTIYF. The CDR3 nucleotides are TGTGCCTGGAGTACAGGGAGCTCTGGAAACACCATATATTTT.

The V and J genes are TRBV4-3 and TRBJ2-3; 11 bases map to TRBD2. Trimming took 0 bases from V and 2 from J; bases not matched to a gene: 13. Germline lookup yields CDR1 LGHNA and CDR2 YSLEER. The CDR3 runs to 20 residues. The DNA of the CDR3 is TGCGCCAGCAGCCAAGACGCGGATAGCGGGAGGGGTTTGGTCACAGATACGCAGTATTTT. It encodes CASSQDADSGRGLVTDTQYF.

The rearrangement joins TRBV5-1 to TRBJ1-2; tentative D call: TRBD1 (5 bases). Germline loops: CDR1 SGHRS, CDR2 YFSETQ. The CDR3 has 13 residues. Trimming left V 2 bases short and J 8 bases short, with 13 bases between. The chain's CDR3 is CASSLVEGVGYTF. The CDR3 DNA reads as TGCGCCAGCAGCTTAGTGGAAGGGGTAGGCTACACCTTC.

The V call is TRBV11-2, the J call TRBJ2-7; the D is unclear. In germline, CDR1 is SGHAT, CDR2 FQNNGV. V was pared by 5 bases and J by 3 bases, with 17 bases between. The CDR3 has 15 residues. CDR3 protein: CASSPLDRAVYEQYF. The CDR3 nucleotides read TGTGCCAGCAGCCCTTTAGATCGAGCCGTCTACGAGCAGTACTTC.

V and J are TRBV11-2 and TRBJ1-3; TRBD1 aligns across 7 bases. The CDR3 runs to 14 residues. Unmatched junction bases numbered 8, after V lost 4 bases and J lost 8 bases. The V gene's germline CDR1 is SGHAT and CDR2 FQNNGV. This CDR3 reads CASSWATGADTIYF. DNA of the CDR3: TGTGCCAGCAGCTGGGCCACAGGGGCGGACACCATATATTTT.

The CDR3 sequence is CASGRDRDYNEQFF. The CDR3 nucleotides are TGTGCCAGCGGGCGGGACAGGGACTACAATGAGCAGTTCTTC. The chain combines TRBV19 with TRBJ2-1; TRBD1 agrees at 9 bases. V dropped 9 bases and J dropped 3; count of bases not matched to a gene: 6. This CDR3 has 14 amino acids. Germline V gene lookup returns CDR1 LNHDA and CDR2 SQIVND (reference sequence).

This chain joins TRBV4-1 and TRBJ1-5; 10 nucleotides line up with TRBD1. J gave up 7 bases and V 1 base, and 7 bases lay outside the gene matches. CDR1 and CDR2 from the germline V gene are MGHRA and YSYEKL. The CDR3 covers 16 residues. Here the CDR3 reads CASSQGHDRGQQPQHF. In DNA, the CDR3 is TGCGCCAGCAGCCAAGGCCACGACAGGGGGCAGCAGCCCCAGCATTTT.

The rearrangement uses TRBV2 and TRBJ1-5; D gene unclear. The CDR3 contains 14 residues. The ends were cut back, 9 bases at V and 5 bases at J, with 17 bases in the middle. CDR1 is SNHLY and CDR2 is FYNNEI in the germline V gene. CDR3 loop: CASGLEGSYQPQHF. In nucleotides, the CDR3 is TGTGCCAGTGGTTTGGAGGGATCATATCAGCCCCAGCATTTT.

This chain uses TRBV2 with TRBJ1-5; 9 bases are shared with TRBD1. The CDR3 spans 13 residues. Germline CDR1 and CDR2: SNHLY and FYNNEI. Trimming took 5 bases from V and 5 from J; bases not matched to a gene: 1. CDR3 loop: CASSRQGDQPQHF. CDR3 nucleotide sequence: TGTGCCAGCAGTCGACAGGGGGATCAGCCCCAGCATTTT.

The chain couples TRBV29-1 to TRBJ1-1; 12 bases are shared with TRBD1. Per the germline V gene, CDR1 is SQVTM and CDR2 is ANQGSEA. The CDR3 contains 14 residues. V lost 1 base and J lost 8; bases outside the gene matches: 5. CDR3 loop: CSVEGDRGLYEAFF. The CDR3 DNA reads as TGCAGCGTTGAAGGGGACAGGGGGCTCTACGAAGCTTTCTTT.

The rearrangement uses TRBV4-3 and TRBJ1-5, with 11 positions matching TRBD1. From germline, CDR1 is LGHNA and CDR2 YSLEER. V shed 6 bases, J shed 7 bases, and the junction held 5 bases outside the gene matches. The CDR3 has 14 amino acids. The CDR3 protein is CASSRTGGSQPQHF. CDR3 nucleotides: TGCGCCAGCAGTCGGACAGGGGGCTCCCAGCCCCAGCATTTT.

This chain's CDR3 is CASSDTGGKRNGYTF. DNA of the CDR3: TGTGCCAGCAGTGATACGGGGGGGAAAAGGAATGGCTACACCTTC. V is TRBV6-4 and J is TRBJ1-2; D is possibly TRBD1 (5 bases). V lost 3 bases and J 6 bases, leaving 17 bases between the germline ends. CDR3 length: 15 residues. Germline V gives CDR1 MRHNA, CDR2 SNTAGT.

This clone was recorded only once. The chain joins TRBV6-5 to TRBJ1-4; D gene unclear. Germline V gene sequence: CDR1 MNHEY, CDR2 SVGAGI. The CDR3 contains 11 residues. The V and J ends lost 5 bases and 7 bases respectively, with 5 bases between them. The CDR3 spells CASSRGEKLFF. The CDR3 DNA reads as TGTGCCAGCAGTCGGGGTGAAAAACTGTTTTTT.

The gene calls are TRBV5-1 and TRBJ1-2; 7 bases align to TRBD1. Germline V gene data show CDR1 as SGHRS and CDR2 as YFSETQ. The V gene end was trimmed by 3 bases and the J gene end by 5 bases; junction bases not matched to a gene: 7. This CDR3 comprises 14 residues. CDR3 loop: CASSSYRGEYGYTF. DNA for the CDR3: TGCGCCAGCAGCTCCTACAGGGGTGAATATGGCTACACCTTC. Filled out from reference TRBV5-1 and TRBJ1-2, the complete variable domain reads KAGVTQTPRYLIKTRGQQVTLSCSPISGHRSVSWYQQTPGQGLQFLFEYFSETQRNKGNFPGRFSGRQFSNSRSEMNVSTLELGDSALYLCASSSYRGEYGYTFGSGTRLTVV.

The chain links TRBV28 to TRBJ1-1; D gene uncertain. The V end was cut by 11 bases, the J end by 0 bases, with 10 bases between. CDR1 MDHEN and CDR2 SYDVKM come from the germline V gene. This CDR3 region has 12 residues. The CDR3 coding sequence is TGTGCCCTTCAGGCCATGAACACTGAAGCTTTCTTT. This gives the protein CALQAMNTEAFF. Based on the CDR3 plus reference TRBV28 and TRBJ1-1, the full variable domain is DVKVTQSSRYLVKRTGEKVFLECVQDMDHENMFWYRQDPGLGLRLIYFSYDVKMKEKGDIPEGYSVSREKKERFSLILESASTNQTSMYLCALQAMNTEAFFGQGTRLTVV.

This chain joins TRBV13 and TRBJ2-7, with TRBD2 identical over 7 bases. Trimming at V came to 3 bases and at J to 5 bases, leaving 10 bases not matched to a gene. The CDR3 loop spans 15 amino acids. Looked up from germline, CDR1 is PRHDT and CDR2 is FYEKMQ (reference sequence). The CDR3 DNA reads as TGTGCCAGCAGCTTCATGGCGGGAGTCTCGGACGAGCAGTACTTC. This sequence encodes CASSFMAGVSDEQYF. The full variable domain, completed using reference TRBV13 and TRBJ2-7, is AAGVIQSPRHLIKEKRETATLKCYPIPRHDTVYWYQQGPGQDPQFLISFYEKMQSDKGSIPDRFSAQQFSDYHSELNMSSLELGDSALYFCASSFMAGVSDEQYFGPGTRLTVT.

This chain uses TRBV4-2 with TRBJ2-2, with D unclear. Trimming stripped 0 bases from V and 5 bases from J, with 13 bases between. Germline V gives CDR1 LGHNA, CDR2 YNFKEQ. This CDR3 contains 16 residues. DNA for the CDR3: TGTGCCAGCAGCCAAGATGTGTTTGTAGTGACCGGGGAGCTGTTTTTT. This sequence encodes CASSQDVFVVTGELFF.

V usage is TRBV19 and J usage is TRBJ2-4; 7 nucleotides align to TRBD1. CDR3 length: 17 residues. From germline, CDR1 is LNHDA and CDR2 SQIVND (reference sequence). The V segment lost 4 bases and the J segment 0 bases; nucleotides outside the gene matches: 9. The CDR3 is CASSSPMGQLAKNIQYF. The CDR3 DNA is TGTGCCAGTAGTAGCCCCATGGGACAGCTAGCCAAAAACATTCAGTACTTC.

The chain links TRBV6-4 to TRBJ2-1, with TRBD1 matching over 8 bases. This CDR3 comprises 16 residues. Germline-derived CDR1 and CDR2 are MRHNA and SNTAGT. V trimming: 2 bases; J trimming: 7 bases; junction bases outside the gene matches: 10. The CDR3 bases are TGTGCCAGCAGTGACCTATACCCACAGGGGGTGAATGAGCAGTTCTTC. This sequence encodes CASSDLYPQGVNEQFF.

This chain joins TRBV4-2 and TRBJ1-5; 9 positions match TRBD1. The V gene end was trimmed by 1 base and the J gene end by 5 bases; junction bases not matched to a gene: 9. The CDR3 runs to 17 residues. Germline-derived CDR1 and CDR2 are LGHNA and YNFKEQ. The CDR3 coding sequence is TGTGCCAGCAGCCAAGGGAGCGGGACAGGGTCGGATCAGCCCCAGCATTTT. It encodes CASSQGSGTGSDQPQHF.

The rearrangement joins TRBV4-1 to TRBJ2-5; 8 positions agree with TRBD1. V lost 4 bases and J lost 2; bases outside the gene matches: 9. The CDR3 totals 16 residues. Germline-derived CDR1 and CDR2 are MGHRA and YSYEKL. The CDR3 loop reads CASSRGWTGPQETQYF. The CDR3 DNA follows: TGCGCCAGCAGCCGAGGATGGACAGGGCCTCAAGAGACCCAGTACTTC.

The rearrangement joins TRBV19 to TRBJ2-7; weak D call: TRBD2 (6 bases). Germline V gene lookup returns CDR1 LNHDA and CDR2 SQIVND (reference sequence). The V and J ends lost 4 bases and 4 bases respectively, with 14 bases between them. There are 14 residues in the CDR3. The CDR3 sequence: CASSNGSPGYEQYF. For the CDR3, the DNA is TGTGCCAGTAGTAACGGGAGCCCCGGGTACGAGCAGTACTTC.